These 9 T cell receptor beta chains were sequenced from one sample in a study of cytomegalovirus exposure and HLA in healthy donors (TCRdb year 2017). The library came from the immunoSEQ multiplex PCR assay. For the multiplex PCR, a mixture combining 60 forward primers for TCR Vbeta segments and 13 reverse primers for TCR Jbeta segments was used. In its TCRdb copy, this immuneACCESS table keeps in-frame sequences only and misses some clones. Where compared with another copy, unresolved V genes explain less than half of these, and the others have no known cause. Counted in this sample were approximately 160,000 clones; about 75% of them appeared once. Together, the top ten hold approximately 4.4% of the sample. Sequenced material: PBMCs. These receptors were taken from a man younger than 35 in good health and CMV-seropositive.

The rearrangement links TRBV19 to TRBJ2-2; 9 nucleotides align to TRBD1. This CDR3 is 19 amino acids long. CDR1 LNHDA and CDR2 SQIVND come from the germline V gene (reference sequence). With 6 bases clipped from V and 1 base from J, the junction kept 15 bases outside the gene matches. CDR3 loop: CASSRRLGQGGLNTGELFF. For the CDR3, the DNA is TGTGCCAGTAGCCGAAGGTTGGGACAGGGAGGTTTGAACACCGGGGAGCTGTTTTTT.

This clone occurred once. The genes are TRBV7-9 and TRBJ2-7; maybe TRBD1 (5 bases). The V gene lost 1 base and the J gene lost 7 bases, with 14 bases spanning the gap. Germline V gives CDR1 SEHNR, CDR2 FQNEAQ (reference sequence). This CDR3 spans 14 amino acids. The CDR3 DNA follows: TGTGCCAGCAGCTTAGGGGGCGGTCCTCTGGAGCAGTACGTC. Its protein product is CASSLGGGPLEQYV.

This chain uses TRBV27 with TRBJ1-1; TRBD1 is a possible D gene (5 bases). The CDR3 extends over 15 amino acids. Per the germline V gene, CDR1 is MNHEY and CDR2 is SMNVEV (reference sequence). V was cut by 6 bases and J by 2 bases, with 16 bases left in between. The CDR3 nucleotides read TGTGCCAGCAGGCCCTTTCGGGGGGGAAACACTGAAGCTTTCTTT. Its translation is CASRPFRGGNTEAFF.

J is TRBJ1-5 and V is TRBV18; TRBD1 is a possible D gene (6 bases). Germline assignment: CDR1 KGHSH and CDR2 LQKENI. This CDR3 is built from 16 residues. V gave up 3 bases and J gave up 1 base, with 13 bases separating them. The CDR3 loop reads CASSPGAGASNQPQHF. CDR3 nucleotides: TGTGCCAGCTCACCGGGGGCGGGGGCCAGCAATCAGCCCCAGCATTTT.

This rearrangement joins TRBV7-8 to TRBJ1-4; D unresolved. V was pared by 1 base and J by 13 bases, with 19 bases between. Per the germline V gene, CDR1 is SGHVS and CDR2 is FQNEAQ. CDR3 length: 15 amino acids. The DNA for the CDR3 is TGTGCCAGCAGCTTAGAACGTATTTCTGTGGGCCCACTGTTTTTT. Protein: CASSLERISVGPLFF.

The V and J genes are TRBV10-2 and TRBJ2-3; 9 bases are a match to TRBD2. The CDR3 runs to 18 residues. V lost 1 base to trimming and J lost 4 bases; unmatched junction nucleotides: 12. Germline-derived CDR1 and CDR2 are WSHSY and SAAADI. CDR3 region: CASSEWNSGSWVADTQYF. The CDR3 region has the DNA TGCGCCAGCAGTGAGTGGAATAGCGGGAGTTGGGTGGCAGATACGCAGTATTTT.

The chain links TRBV4-2 to TRBJ1-1, with a possible D match to TRBD1 (5 bases). CDR1 and CDR2 from the germline V gene are LGHNA and YNFKEQ. V lost 0 bases and J 2 bases, leaving 10 bases between the germline ends. CDR3 length: 15 amino acids. For the CDR3, the DNA is TGTGCCAGCAGCCAAGATGGCAGGGAAAACACTGAAGCTTTCTTT. Its protein product is CASSQDGRENTEAFF.

This chain uses TRBV4-1 with TRBJ2-4, with D maybe TRBD1 (6 bases). The CDR3 contains 16 residues. V was pared by 4 bases and J by 3 bases, with 16 bases between. Germline-derived CDR1 and CDR2 are MGHRA and YSYEKL. CDR3 nucleotides: TGCGCCAGCAGCCCGGCGGGTAGGACAGACAAAAACATTCAGTACTTC. Amino acids: CASSPAGRTDKNIQYF.

The chain has TRBV12-5 and TRBJ2-2; TRBD2 matches at 10 bases. CDR3 length equals 19 residues. CDR1 is LGHNT, CDR2 FRNRAP, per germline. V gave up 0 bases and J gave up 4 bases; unmatched junction bases: 11. The CDR3 nucleotides read TGTGCTAGTGGTTTGGTACTCAACCAACTAGCGGGGCTCACCGGGGAGCTGTTTTTT. It encodes CASGLVLNQLAGLTGELFF.